This is a list of T cell receptor beta chains from one sample in a study of chemoradiotherapy in HPV16-positive cancers. Method: immunoSEQ multiplex PCR; TCRdb's copy keeps in-frame clones and lacks some. This sample has under 35,000 clones, with nearly 95% found just once. The sample consisted of blood, taken from a patient who underwent chemoradiotherapy. The origin of the receptors is a human donor with HPV-associated anogenital cancer. The CDR3 runs from the conserved cysteine through the conserved F or W. D genes are given only for firm matches. Not every row has a clone size; where given, it reads once, few, many or a size class.

>TRBV6-6|NA|TRBJ1-4|once
CASSYSNRPLEKLFF
TGTGCCAGCAGTTACTCGAACAGGCCCCTCGAAAAACTGTTTTTT
>TRBV4-3|NA|TRBJ1-2|NA
CASSQEVGDGYTF
TGCGCCAGCAGCCAAGAAGTAGGGGATGGCTACACCTTC
>TRBV25-1|NA|TRBJ2-7|once
CASTGSYEQYF
TGTGCCAGCACAGGGAGCTACGAGCAGTACTTC
>TRBV6-5|NA|TRBJ1-1|NA
CASSYGGTGNTEAFF
TGTGCCAGCAGTTACGGGGGGACGGGGAACACTGAAGCTTTCTTT
>TRBV18|TRBD1|TRBJ2-3|NA
CASSPGQGSPDTQYF
TGTGCCAGCTCACCGGGACAGGGTTCCCCAGATACGCAGTATTTT
>TRBV28|NA|TRBJ2-7|NA
CASSLSQARDEQYF
TGTGCCAGCAGTTTATCGCAGGCGAGGGACGAGCAGTACTTC
>TRBV7-2|TRBD1|TRBJ1-6|NA
CASSTGTERNSPLHF
TGTGCCAGCTCGACCGGGACAGAGAGAAATTCACCCCTCCACTTT
>TRBV4-3|TRBD2|TRBJ2-3|NA
CASSQSTSGSDTQYF
TGCGCCAGCAGCCAATCCACTAGCGGGAGTGATACGCAGTATTTT
>TRBV27|TRBD2|TRBJ2-1|NA
CASSGLRTSGGDNEQFF
TGTGCCAGCAGTGGCCTGCGGACTAGCGGGGGAGACAATGAGCAGTTCTTC
>TRBV25-1|NA|TRBJ1-1|NA
CASSLGTGGGTFF
TGTGCCAGCAGTTTAGGGACGGGAGGTGGAACTTTCTTT
>TRBV19|NA|TRBJ1-5|NA
CASSWGPGRRGSQPQHF
TGTGCCAGTAGTTGGGGACCGGGACGACGGGGTAGTCAGCCCCAGCATTTT
>TRBV5-8|NA|TRBJ2-7|NA
CASSLAWGRGITYEQYF
TGTGCCAGCAGCTTGGCTTGGGGTAGGGGGATAACCTACGAGCAGTACTTC
>TRBV7-2|NA|TRBJ2-1|NA
CASSSAATRVNEQFF
TGTGCCAGCAGCTCAGCGGCTACCCGAGTCAATGAGCAGTTCTTC
>TRBV7-6|NA|TRBJ2-5|NA
CASSRGRQETQYF
TGTGCCAGCAGCAGGGGACGTCAAGAGACCCAGTACTTC
>TRBV7-9|NA|TRBJ2-3|NA
CASTPSADTQYF
TGTGCCAGCACCCCAAGCGCGGATACGCAGTATTTT
>TRBV4-2|TRBD1|TRBJ2-6|NA
CASSHAQGAGANVLTF
TGTGCCAGCAGCCACGCACAGGGGGCTGGGGCCAACGTCCTGACTTTC
>TRBV15|NA|TRBJ1-5|once
CATSNDGRPGNQPQHF
TGTGCCACCAGCAATGATGGGAGGCCGGGCAATCAGCCCCAGCATTTT
>TRBV6-1|TRBD1|TRBJ1-1|NA
CASSDWDRGQGTEAFF
TGTGCCAGCAGTGATTGGGACAGGGGGCAAGGCACTGAAGCTTTCTTT
>TRBV9|NA|TRBJ1-2|NA
CASMRGAGTYGYTF
TGTGCCAGCATGCGGGGCGCAGGTACCTATGGCTACACCTTC
>TRBV27|TRBD2|TRBJ2-7|NA
CAIKGSGRYEQYF
TGTGCCATCAAGGGGAGCGGGAGGTACGAGCAGTACTTC
>TRBV7-2|TRBD1|TRBJ1-3|NA
CASSLTTGVGNTIYF
TGTGCCAGCAGCTTAACGACAGGGGTCGGAAACACCATATATTTT